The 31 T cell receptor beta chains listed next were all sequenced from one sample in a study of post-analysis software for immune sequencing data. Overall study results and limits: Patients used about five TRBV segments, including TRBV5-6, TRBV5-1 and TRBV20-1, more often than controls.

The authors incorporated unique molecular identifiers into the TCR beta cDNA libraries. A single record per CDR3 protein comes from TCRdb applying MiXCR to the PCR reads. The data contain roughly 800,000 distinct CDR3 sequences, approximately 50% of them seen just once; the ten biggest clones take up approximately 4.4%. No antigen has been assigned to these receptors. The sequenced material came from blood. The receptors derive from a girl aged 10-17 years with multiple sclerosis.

CDR3: CASSPNPNYEQYF. DNA for the CDR3: TGCGCCAGCAGCCCAAACCCTAACTACGAGCAGTACTTC. V usage is TRBV5-1 and J usage is TRBJ2-7; unclear D gene. V dropped 4 bases and J dropped 3 bases, with 11 bases sitting between them. The CDR3 spans 13 residues. From germline, CDR1 is SGHRS and CDR2 YFSETQ. The full variable domain, with the rest looked up from reference TRBV5-1 and TRBJ2-7, is KAGVTQTPRYLIKTRGQQVTLSCSPISGHRSVSWYQQTPGQGLQFLFEYFSETQRNKGNFPGRFSGRQFSNSRSEMNVSTLELGDSALYLCASSPNPNYEQYFGPGTRLTVT.

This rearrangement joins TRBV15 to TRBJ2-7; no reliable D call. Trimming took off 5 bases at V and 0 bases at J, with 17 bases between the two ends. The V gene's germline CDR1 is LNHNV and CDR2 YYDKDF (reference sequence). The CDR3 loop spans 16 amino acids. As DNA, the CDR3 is TGTGCCACCAGCCCCACCGTTTCGGCCAGCTCCTACGAGCAGTACTTC. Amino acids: CATSPTVSASSYEQYF.

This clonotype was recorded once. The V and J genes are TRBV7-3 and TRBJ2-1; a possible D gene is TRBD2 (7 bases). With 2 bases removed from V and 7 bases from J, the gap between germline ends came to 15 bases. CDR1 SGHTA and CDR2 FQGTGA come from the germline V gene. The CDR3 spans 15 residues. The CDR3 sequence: CASSLAGGARNEQFF. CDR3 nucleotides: TGTGCCAGCAGCTTAGCTGGGGGGGCTCGAAATGAGCAGTTCTTC.

CDR3 loop: CASSLAAIGLRGQFF. The DNA of the CDR3 is TGTGCCAGCAGCTTGGCTGCCATTGGTTTGAGAGGGCAGTTCTTC. The V and J genes are TRBV7-3 and TRBJ2-1; no clear D. Trimming left V 3 bases short and J 12 bases short, with 21 bases between. CDR3 size: 15 residues. CDR1 SGHTA and CDR2 FQGTGA come from the germline V gene.

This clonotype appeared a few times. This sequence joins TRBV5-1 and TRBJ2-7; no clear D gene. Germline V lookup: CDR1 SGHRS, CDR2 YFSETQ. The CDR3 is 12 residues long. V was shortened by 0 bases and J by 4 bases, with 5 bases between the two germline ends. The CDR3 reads CASSLDKYEQYF. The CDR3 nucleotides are TGCGCCAGCAGCTTGGATAAGTACGAGCAGTACTTC. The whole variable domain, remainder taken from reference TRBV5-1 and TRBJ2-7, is KAGVTQTPRYLIKTRGQQVTLSCSPISGHRSVSWYQQTPGQGLQFLFEYFSETQRNKGNFPGRFSGRQFSNSRSEMNVSTLELGDSALYLCASSLDKYEQYFGPGTRLTVT.

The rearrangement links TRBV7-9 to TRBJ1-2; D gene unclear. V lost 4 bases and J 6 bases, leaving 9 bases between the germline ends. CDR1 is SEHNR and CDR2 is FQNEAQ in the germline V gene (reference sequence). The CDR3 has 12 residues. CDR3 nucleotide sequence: TGTGCCAGCAGCTACGGACTGGATGGCTACACCTTC. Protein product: CASSYGLDGYTF.

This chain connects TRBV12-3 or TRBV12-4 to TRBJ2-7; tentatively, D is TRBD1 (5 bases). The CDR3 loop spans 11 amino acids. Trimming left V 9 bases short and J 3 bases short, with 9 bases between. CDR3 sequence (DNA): TGTGCCAGTGAGCAGGGCTACGAGCAGTACTTC. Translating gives CASEQGYEQYF.

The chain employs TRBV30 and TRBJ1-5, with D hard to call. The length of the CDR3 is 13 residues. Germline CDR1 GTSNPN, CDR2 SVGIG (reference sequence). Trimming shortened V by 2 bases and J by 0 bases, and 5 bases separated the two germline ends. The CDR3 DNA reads TGTGCCTGGAGTAGGGATAGCAATCAGCCCCAGCATTTT. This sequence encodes CAWSRDSNQPQHF.

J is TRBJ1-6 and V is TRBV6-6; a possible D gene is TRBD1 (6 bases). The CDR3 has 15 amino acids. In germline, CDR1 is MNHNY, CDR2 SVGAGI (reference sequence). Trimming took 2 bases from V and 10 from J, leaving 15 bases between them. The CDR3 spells CASSYKQGASSPLHF. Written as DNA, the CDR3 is TGTGCCAGCAGTTACAAACAGGGAGCGAGCTCACCCCTCCACTTT.

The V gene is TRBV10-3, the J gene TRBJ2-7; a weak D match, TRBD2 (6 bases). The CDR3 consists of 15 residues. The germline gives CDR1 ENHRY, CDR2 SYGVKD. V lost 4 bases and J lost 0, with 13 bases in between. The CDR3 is CAISVAVRSSYEQYF. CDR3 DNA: TGTGCCATCAGTGTAGCGGTGAGAAGCTCCTACGAGCAGTACTTC.

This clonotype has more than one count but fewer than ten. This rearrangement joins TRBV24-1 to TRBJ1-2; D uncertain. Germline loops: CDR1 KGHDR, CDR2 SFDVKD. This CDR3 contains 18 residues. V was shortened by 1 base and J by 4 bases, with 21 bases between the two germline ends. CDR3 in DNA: TGTGCCACCAGTGATTTTTGGGAACAAGGGCTGAAGAGCTATGGCTACACCTTC. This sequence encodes CATSDFWEQGLKSYGYTF.

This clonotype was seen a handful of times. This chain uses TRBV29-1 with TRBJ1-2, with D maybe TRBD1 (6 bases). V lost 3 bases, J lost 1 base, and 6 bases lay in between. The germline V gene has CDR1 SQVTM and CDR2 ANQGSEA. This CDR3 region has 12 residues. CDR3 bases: TGCAGCGTTGACAGGGGTAACTATGGCTACACCTTC. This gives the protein CSVDRGNYGYTF.

CDR3 in DNA: TGTGCCAGCAGCCGGCGGACAGTAGGTGGCTACACCTTC. Translation: CASSRRTVGGYTF. The chain combines TRBV11-2 with TRBJ1-2, with D possibly being TRBD1 (6 bases). The V end was cut by 5 bases, the J end by 7 bases, with 14 bases between. Per germline, CDR1 SGHAT and CDR2 FQNNGV. CDR3 size: 13 residues.

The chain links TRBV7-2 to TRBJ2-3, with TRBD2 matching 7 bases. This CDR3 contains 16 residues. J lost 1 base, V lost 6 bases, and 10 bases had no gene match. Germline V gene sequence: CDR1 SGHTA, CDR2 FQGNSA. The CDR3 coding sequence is TGTGCCAGCAGTAAAGTCGGCGGGGGACGCACAGATACGCAGTATTTT. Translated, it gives CASSKVGGGRTDTQYF.

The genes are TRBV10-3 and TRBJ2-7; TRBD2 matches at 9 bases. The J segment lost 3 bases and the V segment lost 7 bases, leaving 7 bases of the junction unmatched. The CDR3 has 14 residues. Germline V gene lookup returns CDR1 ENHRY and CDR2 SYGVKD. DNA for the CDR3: TGTGCCATCAACCTGGGACTAGCAGGCTACGAGCAGTACTTC. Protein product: CAINLGLAGYEQYF.

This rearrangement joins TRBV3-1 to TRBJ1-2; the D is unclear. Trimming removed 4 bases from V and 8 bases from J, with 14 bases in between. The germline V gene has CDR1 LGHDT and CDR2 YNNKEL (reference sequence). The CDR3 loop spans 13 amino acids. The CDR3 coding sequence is TGTGCCAGCAGCCTTTCAAAGGGAGTCGGCTACACCTTC. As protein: CASSLSKGVGYTF.

The CDR3 protein is CASSSLGSNQPQHF. CDR3 sequence (DNA): TGTGCCAGCAGCTCCCTTGGTAGCAATCAGCCCCAGCATTTT. The chain uses TRBV11-2 and TRBJ1-5, with no clear D. V lost 4 bases to trimming and J lost 0 bases, with 7 bases between them. This CDR3 region has 14 residues. Germline V lookup: CDR1 SGHAT, CDR2 FQNNGV. The variable domain in full, completed from reference TRBV11-2 and TRBJ1-5, reads EAGVAQSPRYKIIEKRQSVAFWCNPISGHATLYWYQQILGQGPKLLIQFQNNGVVDDSQLPKDRFSAERLKGVDSTLKIQPAKLEDSAVYLCASSSLGSNQPQHFGDGTRLSIL.

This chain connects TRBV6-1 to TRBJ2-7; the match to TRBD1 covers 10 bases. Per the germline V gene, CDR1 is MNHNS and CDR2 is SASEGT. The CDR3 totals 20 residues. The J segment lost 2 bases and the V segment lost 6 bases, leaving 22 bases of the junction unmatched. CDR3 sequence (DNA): TGTGCCAGCAGAAGACGACAGGGGGCTAAAGGAATGGATATAGCCTACGAGCAGTACTTC. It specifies CASRRRQGAKGMDIAYEQYF.

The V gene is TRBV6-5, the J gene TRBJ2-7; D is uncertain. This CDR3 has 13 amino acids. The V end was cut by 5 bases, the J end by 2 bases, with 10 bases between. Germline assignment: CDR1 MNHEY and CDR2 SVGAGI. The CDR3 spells CASSERIAYEQYF. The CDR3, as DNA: TGTGCCAGCAGTGAAAGAATAGCCTACGAGCAGTACTTC.

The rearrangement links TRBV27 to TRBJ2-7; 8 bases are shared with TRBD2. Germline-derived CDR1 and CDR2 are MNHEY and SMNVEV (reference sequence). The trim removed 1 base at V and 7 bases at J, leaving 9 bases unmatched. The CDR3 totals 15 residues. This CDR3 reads CASSLLRGAGDEQYF. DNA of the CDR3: TGTGCCAGCAGTTTATTGCGGGGGGCCGGAGATGAGCAGTACTTC.

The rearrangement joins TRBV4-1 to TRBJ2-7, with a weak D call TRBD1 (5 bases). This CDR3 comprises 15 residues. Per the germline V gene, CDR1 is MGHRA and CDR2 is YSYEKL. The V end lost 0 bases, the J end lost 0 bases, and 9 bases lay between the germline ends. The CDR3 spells CASSQDLDISYEQYF. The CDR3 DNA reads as TGCGCCAGCAGCCAAGATCTGGACATCTCCTACGAGCAGTACTTC.

The CDR3 DNA is TGTGCCAGCAGTGATAGGACAGGTACCCACTCTGGGGCCAACGTCCTGACTTTC. Encoded protein: CASSDRTGTHSGANVLTF. The rearrangement uses TRBV28 and TRBJ2-6; TRBD1 matches 7 bases. Trimming cost V 5 bases and J 0 bases; bases outside gene matches: 10. This CDR3 is built from 18 residues. Germline loops: CDR1 MDHEN, CDR2 SYDVKM. The entire variable domain, with the rest obtained from reference TRBV28 and TRBJ2-6, is as follows: DVKVTQSSRYLVKRTGEKVFLECVQDMDHENMFWYRQDPGLGLRLIYFSYDVKMKEKGDIPEGYSVSREKKERFSLILESASTNQTSMYLCASSDRTGTHSGANVLTFGAGSRLTVL.

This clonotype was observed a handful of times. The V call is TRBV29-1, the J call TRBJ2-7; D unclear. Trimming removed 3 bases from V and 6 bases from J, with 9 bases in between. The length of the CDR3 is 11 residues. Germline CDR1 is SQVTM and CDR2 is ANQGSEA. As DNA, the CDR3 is TGCAGCGTTGATTTGGGTAGCGAGCAGTACTTC. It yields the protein CSVDLGSEQYF.

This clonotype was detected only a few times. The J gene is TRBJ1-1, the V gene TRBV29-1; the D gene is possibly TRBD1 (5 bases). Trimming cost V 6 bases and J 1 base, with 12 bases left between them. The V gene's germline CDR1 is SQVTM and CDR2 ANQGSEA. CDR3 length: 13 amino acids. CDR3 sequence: CSVNRLENTEAFF. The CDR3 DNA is TGCAGCGTCAACAGGTTAGAGAACACTGAAGCTTTCTTT.

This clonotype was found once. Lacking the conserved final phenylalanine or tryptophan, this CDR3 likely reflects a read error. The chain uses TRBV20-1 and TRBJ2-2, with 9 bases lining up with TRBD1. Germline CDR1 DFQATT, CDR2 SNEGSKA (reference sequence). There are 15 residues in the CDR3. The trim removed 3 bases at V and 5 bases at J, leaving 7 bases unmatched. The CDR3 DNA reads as TGCAGTGCTAGTCCTGGGACAGGGAGGACCGGGGAGCTGTTTGTT. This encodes CSASPGTGRTGELFV.

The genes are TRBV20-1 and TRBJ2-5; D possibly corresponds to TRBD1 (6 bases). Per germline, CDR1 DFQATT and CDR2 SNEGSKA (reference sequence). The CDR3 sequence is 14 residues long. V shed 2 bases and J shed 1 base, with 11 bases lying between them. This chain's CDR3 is CSARKDSLQETQYF. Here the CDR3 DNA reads TGCAGTGCTAGAAAGGACAGCCTCCAAGAGACCCAGTACTTC.

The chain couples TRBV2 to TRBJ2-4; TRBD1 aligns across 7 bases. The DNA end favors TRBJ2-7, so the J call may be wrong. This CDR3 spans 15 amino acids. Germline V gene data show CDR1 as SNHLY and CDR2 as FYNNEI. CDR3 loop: CASSPSSFGTDEQYF. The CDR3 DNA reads TGTGCCAGCAGTCCTTCTAGCTTCGGGACAGACGAGCAGTACTTC.

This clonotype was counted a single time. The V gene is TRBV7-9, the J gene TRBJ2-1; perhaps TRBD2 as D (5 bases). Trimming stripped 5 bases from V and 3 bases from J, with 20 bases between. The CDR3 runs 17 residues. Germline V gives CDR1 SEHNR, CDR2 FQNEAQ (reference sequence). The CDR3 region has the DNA TGTGCCAGCAGCCCCCGTCACGGGGATACGGGCTACAATGAGCAGTTCTTC. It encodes CASSPRHGDTGYNEQFF.

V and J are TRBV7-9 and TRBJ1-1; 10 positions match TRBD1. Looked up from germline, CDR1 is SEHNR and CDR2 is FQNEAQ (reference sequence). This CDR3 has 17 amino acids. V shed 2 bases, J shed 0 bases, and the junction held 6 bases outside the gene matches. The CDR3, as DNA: TGTGCCAGCAGCTTAATTGGGACAGGGGCCATGAACACTGAAGCTTTCTTT. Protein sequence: CASSLIGTGAMNTEAFF.

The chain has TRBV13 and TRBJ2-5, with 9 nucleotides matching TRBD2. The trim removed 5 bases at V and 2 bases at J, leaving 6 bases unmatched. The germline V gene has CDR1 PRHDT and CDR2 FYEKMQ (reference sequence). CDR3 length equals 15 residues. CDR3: CASSPGLASQETQYF. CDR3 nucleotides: TGTGCCAGCAGCCCAGGACTAGCGAGTCAAGAGACCCAGTACTTC. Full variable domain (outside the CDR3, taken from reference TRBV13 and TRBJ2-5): AAGVIQSPRHLIKEKRETATLKCYPIPRHDTVYWYQQGPGQDPQFLISFYEKMQSDKGSIPDRFSAQQFSDYHSELNMSSLELGDSALYFCASSPGLASQETQYFGPGTRLLVL.

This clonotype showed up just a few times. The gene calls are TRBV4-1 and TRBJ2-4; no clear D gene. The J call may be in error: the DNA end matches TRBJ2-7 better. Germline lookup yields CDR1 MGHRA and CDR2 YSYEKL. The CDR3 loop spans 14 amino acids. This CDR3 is CASSQPSTPYEQYF. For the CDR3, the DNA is TGCGCCAGCAGCCAGCCTTCAACCCCCTACGAGCAGTACTTC.